The next 24 T cell receptor beta chains were all read from a single sample in a study of blood T cell repertoires in COVID-19. The assay was immunoSEQ multiplex PCR, and TCRdb's table has in-frame clones only and misses some. Of 250,000 to 300,000 clones listed, approximately 91% are singletons. The sample comprised peripheral blood. These receptors all come from a woman aged 55-69 years with acute or convalescent COVID-19.

In regard to this clone: This sample includes further DNA sequences coding for the same CDR3. The J gene is TRBJ1-2, the V gene TRBV18; possibly TRBD1 for D (6 bases). Looked up from germline, CDR1 is KGHSH and CDR2 is LQKENI. This CDR3 contains 13 residues. Trimming removed 3 bases from V and 4 bases from J, with 9 bases in between. The CDR3 here is CASSPGQAYGYTF. The DNA of the CDR3 is TGTGCCAGCTCACCGGGACAAGCCTATGGCTACACCTTC.

V usage is TRBV5-6 and J usage is TRBJ2-5, with D tentatively TRBD1 (6 bases). Between the trimmed V and J ends, which lost 2 bases and 5 bases, there was a span of 16 bases. The CDR3 length is 15 residues. The germline V gene has CDR1 SGHDT and CDR2 YYEEEE. CDR3 sequence (DNA): TGTGCCAGCAGCTTAAGGTCAGGGGTTGGGGAGACCCAGTACTTC. It translates to CASSLRSGVGETQYF.

This clone appeared a few times. The chain has TRBV10-3 and TRBJ1-1; D gene unclear. Germline values: CDR1 ENHRY, CDR2 SYGVKD. Trimming took off 8 bases at V and 2 bases at J, with 12 bases between the two ends. This CDR3 spans 13 amino acids. The DNA for the CDR3 is TGTGCCATCTCTTTCAAGAGTAACACTGAAGCTTTCTTT. Its protein is CAISFKSNTEAFF.

The chain combines TRBV2 with TRBJ2-1, with 7 nucleotides matching TRBD2. Germline CDR1 is SNHLY and CDR2 is FYNNEI. This CDR3 spans 10 amino acids. Trimming at V came to 6 bases and at J to 14 bases, leaving 4 bases not matched to a gene. CDR3 bases: TGTGCCAGCAGCCCTCGGGGGGAGTTCTTC. As protein: CASSPRGEFF.

This rearrangement joins TRBV7-9 to TRBJ2-1, with D perhaps matching TRBD2 (6 bases). The CDR3 has 15 amino acids. CDR1 SEHNR and CDR2 FQNEAQ come from the germline V gene (reference sequence). V lost 5 bases, J lost 5 bases, and 16 bases lay in between. CDR3 region: CASSKTGTANNEQFF. In DNA, the CDR3 is TGTGCCAGCAGCAAAACCGGGACTGCGAACAATGAGCAGTTCTTC.

This clone was seen once. This chain joins TRBV28 and TRBJ2-1; D is uncertain. Germline-derived CDR1 and CDR2 are MDHEN and SYDVKM. V lost 4 bases and J 9 bases, leaving 10 bases between the germline ends. The CDR3 is 12 amino acids. This CDR3 is CASSSLGIEQFF. The DNA for the CDR3 is TGTGCCAGCAGTTCGCTAGGTATTGAGCAGTTCTTC.

The V and J genes are TRBV28 and TRBJ2-7; 11 positions match TRBD2. This CDR3 region has 15 residues. In germline, CDR1 is MDHEN, CDR2 SYDVKM. The V gene end was trimmed by 4 bases and the J gene end by 4 bases; junction bases not matched to a gene: 6. CDR3 in amino acids: CASSSPLAGAYEQYF. The DNA for the CDR3 is TGTGCCAGCAGTTCCCCACTAGCGGGAGCTTACGAGCAGTACTTC.

V is TRBV29-1 and J is TRBJ1-3; 10 bases match TRBD1. V shed 4 bases and J 3 bases; nucleotides not matched to a gene: 3. CDR3 size: 14 residues. Germline V CDR1 and CDR2: SQVTM, ANQGSEA. CDR3: CSVGQGASGNTIYF. In DNA, the CDR3 is TGCAGCGTTGGACAGGGGGCAAGTGGAAACACCATATATTTT.

This clone has a single count. The rearrangement joins TRBV2 to TRBJ2-2; 9 bases match TRBD1. Germline assignment: CDR1 SNHLY and CDR2 FYNNEI. This CDR3 comprises 14 residues. With 4 bases clipped from V and 4 bases from J, the junction kept 1 base outside the gene matches. DNA for the CDR3: TGTGCCAGCAGTGGACAGGGGGGCACCGGGGAGCTGTTTTTT. Amino acids: CASSGQGGTGELFF.

The genes are TRBV28 and TRBJ2-1; 10 bases agree with TRBD1. The germline V gene encodes CDR1 MDHEN and CDR2 SYDVKM. The CDR3 has 16 residues. The trim removed 5 bases at V and 4 bases at J, leaving 8 bases unmatched. The CDR3 sequence is CASSGEDRGLYNEQFF. Here the CDR3 DNA reads TGTGCCAGCAGTGGGGAAGACAGGGGGCTTTACAATGAGCAGTTCTTC.

The genes are TRBV4-3 and TRBJ1-4; 9 positions agree with TRBD1. V lost 1 base, J lost 10 bases, and 4 bases stayed unmatched. Germline assignment: CDR1 LGHNA and CDR2 YSLEER. This CDR3 is 14 amino acids long. The chain's CDR3 is CASSQAGTGRKLFF. The CDR3 region has the DNA TGCGCCAGCAGCCAAGCAGGGACAGGGCGAAAACTGTTTTTT.

The chain employs TRBV21-1 and TRBJ1-2; the table's TRBD1 call for D was not verified on the DNA. TRBV21-1 is a listed pseudogene. The CDR3 is 9 residues long. The CDR3 DNA reads TGTGCCAGCAGCAAATCCCACATCTTC. Encoded protein: CASSKSHIF.

J is TRBJ2-5 and V is TRBV5-4, with 10 nucleotides matching TRBD2. V lost 0 bases, J lost 5 bases, and 7 bases stayed unmatched. In germline, CDR1 is SGHNT, CDR2 YYREEE (reference sequence). The CDR3 spans 16 residues. Here the CDR3 DNA reads TGTGCCAGCAGCTTGGATTCGCTAGCGGGGGTTGAGACCCAGTACTTC. It specifies CASSLDSLAGVETQYF.

The chain combines TRBV7-8 with TRBJ2-5; 12 positions agree with TRBD2. The CDR3 loop spans 16 amino acids. Germline V gene lookup returns CDR1 SGHVS and CDR2 FQNEAQ. V was pared by 5 bases and J by 4 bases, with 8 bases of the junction left unmatched. CDR3 protein: CASSNGLAGFGETQYF. In DNA, the CDR3 is TGTGCCAGCAGCAACGGACTAGCGGGATTCGGAGAGACCCAGTACTTC. Together with reference TRBV7-8 and TRBJ2-5, the CDR3 gives the full variable domain: GAGVSQSPRYKVAKRGQDVALRCDPISGHVSLFWYQQALGQGPEFLTYFQNEAQLDKSGLPSDRFFAERPEGSVSTLKIQRTQQEDSAVYLCASSNGLAGFGETQYFGPGTRLLVL.

This chain joins TRBV4-1 and TRBJ1-1, with 7 bases lining up with TRBD1. The CDR3 has 20 residues. V gave up 2 bases and J gave up 5 bases; unmatched junction bases: 23. From germline, CDR1 is MGHRA and CDR2 YSYEKL. CDR3 region: CASSQPPWDRLPDGWTEAFF. CDR3 DNA: TGCGCCAGCAGCCAACCCCCGTGGGACAGACTCCCTGACGGGTGGACTGAAGCTTTCTTT.

The chain has TRBV24-1 and TRBJ1-1; 8 bases agree with TRBD1. The CDR3 totals 15 residues. Germline lookup yields CDR1 KGHDR and CDR2 SFDVKD. Germline trimming cut 7 bases from V and 1 base from J; bases unmatched to any gene: 7. CDR3 sequence: CATSGGRGPNTEAFF. For the CDR3, the DNA is TGTGCCACCAGCGGGGGCAGGGGGCCGAACACTGAAGCTTTCTTT.

V usage is TRBV18 and J usage is TRBJ2-5; 10 bases agree with TRBD1. J was trimmed by 5 bases and V by 5 bases; bases with no gene match: 2. Per the germline V gene, CDR1 is KGHSH and CDR2 is LQKENI. This CDR3 has 13 amino acids. DNA of the CDR3: TGTGCCAGCTCATCGGGACAGGGGGAGACCCAGTACTTC. Translation gives CASSSGQGETQYF. Looking up the rest from reference TRBV18 and TRBJ2-5 gives the full variable domain: NAGVMQNPRHLVRRRGQEARLRCSPMKGHSHVYWYRQLPEEGLKFMVYLQKENIIDESGMPKERFSAEFPKEGPSILRIQQVVRGDSAAYFCASSSGQGETQYFGPGTRLLVL.

The chain's CDR3 is CASARDGGVGKLFF. The CDR3 DNA is TGTGCCAGCGCTCGGGACGGAGGGGTAGGAAAACTGTTTTTT. The rearrangement links TRBV9 to TRBJ1-4; TRBD1 might be the D (5 bases). Trimming shortened V by 7 bases and J by 10 bases, and 20 bases separated the two germline ends. Per the germline V gene, CDR1 is SGDLS and CDR2 is YYNGEE. This CDR3 region has 14 residues.

The chain combines TRBV7-9 with TRBJ2-1; 9 bases match TRBD2. Germline assignment: CDR1 SEHNR and CDR2 FQNEAQ (reference sequence). The CDR3 spans 16 residues. Trimming cost V 4 bases and J 0 bases; bases outside gene matches: 4. The DNA for the CDR3 is TGTGCCAGCAGCTCCGTTAGCGGGAGCTCCTACAATGAGCAGTTCTTC. Its protein is CASSSVSGSSYNEQFF.

The J gene is TRBJ2-3, the V gene TRBV19, with unresolved D. Germline V CDR1 and CDR2: LNHDA, SQIVND (reference sequence). The CDR3 covers 12 residues. Deletions cut 8 bases from V and 0 bases from J, with 6 bases between. The CDR3 DNA reads TGTGCCAGTTCTGTAAGCACAGATACGCAGTATTTT. This gives the protein CASSVSTDTQYF.

The rearrangement links TRBV2 to TRBJ1-2; D might be TRBD1 (5 bases). Trimming took 7 bases from V and 0 from J, leaving 18 bases between them. CDR1 SNHLY and CDR2 FYNNEI come from the germline V gene. This CDR3 comprises 16 residues. CDR3 coding DNA: TGTGCCAGCACCTTGGAGGGGTTTGATACTAACTATGGCTACACCTTC. Translating it yields CASTLEGFDTNYGYTF.

The chain combines TRBV7-2 with TRBJ2-3; D not certain. The CDR3 consists of 13 residues. The germline CDR1 and CDR2 sequences are SGHTA and FQGNSA. V lost 0 bases, J lost 4 bases, and 5 bases lay in between. This CDR3 is CASSLAYPDTQYF. The CDR3 DNA sequence: TGTGCCAGCAGCTTAGCATATCCAGATACGCAGTATTTT.

J is TRBJ2-3 and V is TRBV27, with 9 bases that match TRBD2. V lost 0 bases, J lost 7 bases, and 8 bases stayed unmatched. Germline V lookup: CDR1 MNHEY, CDR2 SMNVEV (reference sequence). The CDR3 extends over 16 amino acids. The CDR3 sequence: CASSLSPGTSRNTQYF. CDR3 nucleotide sequence: TGTGCCAGCAGTTTATCCCCCGGGACTAGCCGCAATACGCAGTATTTT.

This clone was detected only once. The chain employs TRBV11-2 and TRBJ1-4; TRBD1 aligns across 7 bases. Per the germline V gene, CDR1 is SGHAT and CDR2 is FQNNGV. J lost 7 bases, V lost 6 bases, and 5 bases had no gene match. This CDR3 has 13 residues. CDR3 bases: TGTGCCAGCAGACGACAGGGTACTGAAAAACTGTTTTTT. This sequence encodes CASRRQGTEKLFF. The entire variable domain, with the rest obtained from reference TRBV11-2 and TRBJ1-4, is as follows: EAGVAQSPRYKIIEKRQSVAFWCNPISGHATLYWYQQILGQGPKLLIQFQNNGVVDDSQLPKDRFSAERLKGVDSTLKIQPAKLEDSAVYLCASRRQGTEKLFFGSGTQLSVL.